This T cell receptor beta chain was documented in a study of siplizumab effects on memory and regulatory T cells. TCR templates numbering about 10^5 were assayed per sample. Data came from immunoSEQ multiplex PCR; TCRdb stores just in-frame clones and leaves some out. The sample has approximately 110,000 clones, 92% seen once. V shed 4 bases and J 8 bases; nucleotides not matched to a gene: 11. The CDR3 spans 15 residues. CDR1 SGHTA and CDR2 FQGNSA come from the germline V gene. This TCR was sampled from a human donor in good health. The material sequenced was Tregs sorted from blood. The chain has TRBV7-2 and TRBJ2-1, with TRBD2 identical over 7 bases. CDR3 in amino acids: CASSSTGRERDEQFF. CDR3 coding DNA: TGTGCCAGCAGCTCGACGGGGCGGGAGAGGGATGAGCAGTTCTTC.